This TCR beta chain was sequenced in a study of T cell repertoires in cytomegalovirus infection. Whole-study findings and limits: Carriers of CMV and the relevant HLA type were discriminated by public TCR beta frequency. CMV-specific TCR beta clonotypes restricted by HLA-C were the ones dominating the ex vivo response.

TCRdb itself ran the reads through MiXCR, one entry per CDR3 protein. This table holds approximately 910,000 distinct CDR3 sequences, roughly 30% found once. As for this clonotype: No antigen is known for it. Relative to the germline gene, one junction end is altered; a read error may explain this.

This CDR3 region has 13 residues. CDR1 LNHDA and CDR2 SQIVND come from the germline V gene (reference sequence). The V call is TRBV19, the J call TRBJ2-1; D gene uncertain. The specimen was cultured CD8+ T cells from PBMCs, collected from culture after CMV antigen stimulation. The source of this sequence is a human donor in good health (CMV status not recorded). Some clones in this sample may be carry-over from other donors' samples. The CDR3 DNA is TGTGTCAGTAGTATATCCCTATACAATGAGCAGTTCTTC. It encodes CVSSISLYNEQFF. Supplemented by reference TRBV19 and TRBJ2-1, the full variable domain reads DGGITQSPKYLFRKEGQNVTLSCEQNLNHDAMYWYRQDPGQGLRLIYYSQIVNDFQKGDIAEGYSVSREKKESFPLTVTSAQKNPTAFYLCVSSISLYNEQFFGPGTRLTVL.